This T cell receptor beta chain was sequenced during a study of shared clonotypes between healthy human individuals. Points on this clone: The sample holds other DNA sequences that translate to the same CDR3.

Unmatched junction bases numbered 2, after V lost 4 bases and J lost 5 bases. CDR1 is MNHNS, CDR2 SASEGT, per germline. The CDR3 covers 12 residues. TCRdb keeps only in-frame clones here, not all; method: immunoSEQ multiplex PCR. The sample consists of more than 2,000,000 clones, approximately 92% of them appearing once. The chain combines TRBV6-1 with TRBJ2-7; 7 bases map to TRBD1. The specimen sequenced was naive CD4+ T cells sorted from blood. Subset of the sample: CD45RA+ positively selected. This TCR came from a man aged 18 to 35 in good health. CDR3 residues: CASSVQGNEQYF. CDR3 sequence (DNA): TGTGCCAGCAGTGTACAGGGGAACGAGCAGTACTTC.